Listed here are 18 T cell receptor beta chains from one sample, sequenced in a study of blood T cell repertoires in COVID-19. Measured with immunoSEQ multiplex PCR; TCRdb has only the in-frame clones, and not every one. The repertoire includes a few hundred thousand clones, roughly 80% of them detected once, and around 3.7% sits in the top ten. The sequenced material came from PBMCs or T cells enriched from blood (not recorded which). These receptors came from a man aged 45-65 years who had recovered from COVID-19.

Points on this clone: This may come from a read error, since a much larger clone is one base off. The V gene is TRBV5-4, the J gene TRBJ2-1; 7 nucleotides line up with TRBD2. Germline V gives CDR1 SGHNT, CDR2 YYREEE (reference sequence). This CDR3 is 15 amino acids long. The trim removed 5 bases at V and 8 bases at J, leaving 13 bases unmatched. The CDR3 DNA is TGTGCCAGCAGTCGGGAGGCGGGAGTGGGGTATGAGCAGTTCTTC. It translates to CASSREAGVGYEQFF.

V usage is TRBV15 and J usage is TRBJ1-5, with TRBD1 matching 7 bases. The trim removed 0 bases at V and 2 bases at J, leaving 4 bases unmatched. This CDR3 contains 16 residues. Germline CDR1 reads LNHNV; CDR2 reads YYDKDF (reference sequence). For the CDR3, the DNA is TGTGCCACCAGCAGAGATTACAGGGGAGGCAATCAGCCCCAGCATTTT. Translation: CATSRDYRGGNQPQHF.

V gene TRBV7-3 combines with J gene TRBJ2-1, with TRBD2 as a possible D gene (5 bases). This CDR3 is built from 15 residues. The V gene lost 5 bases and the J gene lost 9 bases, with 20 bases spanning the gap. CDR1 and CDR2 from the germline V gene are SGHTA and FQGTGA. The CDR3 sequence is CASSQLGPPRGEQFF. Here the CDR3 DNA reads TGTGCCAGCAGCCAACTCGGCCCTCCCCGGGGTGAGCAGTTCTTC.

This chain joins TRBV11-1 and TRBJ2-7; 10 nucleotides line up with TRBD2. The CDR3 loop spans 12 amino acids. V dropped 8 bases and J dropped 6; count of bases not matched to a gene: 4. CDR1 is SGHAT and CDR2 is FQDESV in the germline V gene (reference sequence). In DNA form, the CDR3 reads TGTGCCAGCGGAGCGGGAGGGGCCGAGCAGTACTTC. Translation: CASGAGGAEQYF. Variable domain in full (rest from reference TRBV11-1 and TRBJ2-7): EAEVAQSPRYKITEKSQAVAFWCDPISGHATLYWYRQILGQGPELLVQFQDESVVDDSQLPKDRFSAERLKGVDSTLKIQPAELGDSAMYLCASGAGGAEQYFGPGTRLTVT.

CDR3 sequence (DNA): TGCGCCAGCAGCTTTGCGATAACAGCGGGAGGCTACGAGCAGTACTTC. Protein: CASSFAITAGGYEQYF. The gene calls are TRBV5-1 and TRBJ2-7; 9 bases are shared with TRBD2. The CDR3 contains 16 residues. The V segment lost 2 bases and the J segment 3 bases; nucleotides outside the gene matches: 9. Per germline, CDR1 SGHRS and CDR2 YFSETQ.

This chain connects TRBV11-3 to TRBJ2-4, with 9 bases matching TRBD1. CDR1 and CDR2 (germline): SGHNT, YENEEA. Trimming took 5 bases from V and 10 from J; bases not matched to a gene: 9. The CDR3 consists of 14 residues. DNA of the CDR3: TGTGCCAGCAGCCCCGGGACAGGGTCAGGAATTCAGTACTTC. Residues: CASSPGTGSGIQYF.

The V call is TRBV4-2, the J call TRBJ2-3; 11 bases match TRBD2. Per germline, CDR1 LGHNA and CDR2 YNFKEQ. This CDR3 comprises 18 residues. V gave up 4 bases and J gave up 2 bases; unmatched junction bases: 11. The DNA of the CDR3 is TGTGCCAGCAGCCGATATAGCGGGGGGGCTTCCTACACAGATACGCAGTATTTT. The encoded protein is CASSRYSGGASYTDTQYF.

J is TRBJ2-3 and V is TRBV18, with D uncertain. The CDR3 runs to 14 residues. Germline loops: CDR1 KGHSH, CDR2 LQKENI. V was trimmed by 4 bases and J by 2 bases, leaving 10 bases between them. The CDR3 here is CASSLGGNTDTQYF. CDR3 nucleotides: TGTGCCAGCTCACTAGGCGGCAACACAGATACGCAGTATTTT.

The chain couples TRBV7-2 to TRBJ2-7; 8 bases align to TRBD2. The CDR3 length is 16 residues. From germline, CDR1 is SGHTA and CDR2 FQGNSA. The J segment lost 5 bases and the V segment lost 4 bases, leaving 13 bases of the junction unmatched. The DNA of the CDR3 is TGTGCCAGCAGCTATAATCCTCGGGGGGGGCTCAACGAGCAGTACTTC. This gives the protein CASSYNPRGGLNEQYF.

The chain has TRBV18 and TRBJ2-2; unclear D gene. The CDR3 has 14 amino acids. Germline V gene sequence: CDR1 KGHSH, CDR2 LQKENI. V shed 0 bases and J shed 6 bases, with 8 bases lying between them. The CDR3 sequence: CASSPPARAGELFF. DNA of the CDR3: TGTGCCAGCTCACCACCCGCCCGCGCCGGGGAGCTGTTTTTT.

The V and J genes are TRBV21-1 and TRBJ1-2; no check of the table's D call, TRBD1, against the DNA was made. TRBV21-1 is a recognized pseudogene. The length of the CDR3 is 16 residues. The CDR3 sequence is CASSSDDRGLGYGYTF. In DNA, the CDR3 is TGTGCCAGCAGCTCAGACGACAGGGGGCTAGGGTATGGCTACACCTTC.

This clone turned up a few times. The chain has TRBV2 and TRBJ2-1, with 7 bases matching TRBD2. There are 15 residues in the CDR3. Germline trimming cut 6 bases from V and 2 bases from J; bases unmatched to any gene: 7. Germline V gene sequence: CDR1 SNHLY, CDR2 FYNNEI. CDR3 in DNA: TGTGCCAGCAGGCGGGCGGGAGTGACCTACAATGAGCAGTTCTTC. Encoded protein: CASRRAGVTYNEQFF.

This clone appeared a few times. The V call is TRBV4-1, the J call TRBJ1-2, with 9 bases aligning to TRBD1. Germline V lookup: CDR1 MGHRA, CDR2 YSYEKL. The V segment lost 2 bases and the J segment 4 bases; nucleotides outside the gene matches: 8. The length of the CDR3 is 16 residues. CDR3 loop: CASSQLTGGESYGYTF. The CDR3, as DNA: TGCGCCAGCAGCCAACTTACAGGGGGCGAGAGCTATGGCTACACCTTC.

This rearrangement joins TRBV18 to TRBJ1-2; perhaps TRBD1 as D (6 bases). The CDR3 is 13 residues long. Trimming pared 2 bases from V and 3 bases from J, leaving 7 bases between. CDR1 KGHSH and CDR2 LQKENI come from the germline V gene. The CDR3 spells CASSPEGDYGYTF. CDR3 sequence (DNA): TGTGCCAGCTCACCAGAGGGGGACTATGGCTACACCTTC.

This clone turned up a few times. The genes are TRBV7-9 and TRBJ2-7; D might be TRBD1 (6 bases). The ends were cut back, 5 bases at V and 2 bases at J, with 16 bases in the middle. The CDR3 contains 15 residues. Germline CDR1 is SEHNR and CDR2 is FQNEAQ (reference sequence). CDR3 bases: TGTGCCAGCAGCCCCGTTAGAGGACAGACCTACGAGCAGTACTTC. Translation: CASSPVRGQTYEQYF. Based on the CDR3 plus reference TRBV7-9 and TRBJ2-7, the full variable domain is DTGVSQNPRHKITKRGQNVTFRCDPISEHNRLYWYRQTLGQGPEFLTYFQNEAQLEKSRLLSDRFSAERPKGSFSTLEIQRTEQGDSAMYLCASSPVRGQTYEQYFGPGTRLTVT.

The chain employs TRBV6-1 and TRBJ2-1, with D tentatively TRBD2 (7 bases). CDR3 length: 15 amino acids. Germline CDR1 and CDR2: MNHNS and SASEGT. V dropped 2 bases and J dropped 10 bases, with 18 bases sitting between them. In DNA, the CDR3 is TGTGCCAGCAGTGAATCCCCAGGGGCGGGAGCCGAGCAGTTCTTC. Its protein is CASSESPGAGAEQFF.

The chain couples TRBV19 to TRBJ1-6, with 7 bases identical to TRBD1. The CDR3 is 13 amino acids. Unmatched junction bases numbered 6, after V lost 7 bases and J lost 9 bases. Per germline, CDR1 LNHDA and CDR2 SQIVND (reference sequence). This chain's CDR3 is CASNDRDGSPLHF. The CDR3 DNA follows: TGTGCCAGTAACGACAGGGATGGTTCACCCCTCCACTTT.

CDR3 nucleotide sequence: TGCGCCAGCACCCCGGACAGGGCGAACTCCTACGAGCAGTACTTC. It is translated as CASTPDRANSYEQYF. The chain couples TRBV5-1 to TRBJ2-7, with 8 positions matching TRBD1. The CDR3 is made up of 15 amino acids. The germline gives CDR1 SGHRS, CDR2 YFSETQ. V dropped 6 bases and J dropped 0; count of bases not matched to a gene: 8.